The present T cell receptor beta chain was sequenced within a study of blood T cell repertoires in COVID-19. The CDR3 has 16 residues. Germline V CDR1 and CDR2: ENHRY, SYGVKD. The junction had 6 bases not matched to a gene; V was cut back by 5 bases and J by 1 base. Some clones are missing from TCRdb's copy, which holds only in-frame ones; the method was immunoSEQ multiplex PCR. Of under 200,000 clones detected, about 87% appear once; the ten largest clones hold around a quarter. The sequencing sample was made of peripheral blood. The rearrangement links TRBV10-3 to TRBJ1-4; 8 bases are a match to TRBD1. The TCR comes from a man between 60 and 75 years old with acute or convalescent COVID-19. The CDR3 DNA reads as TGTGCCATCAGTACCGGGACAGGATTAACTAATGAAAAACTGTTTTTT. Translating gives CAISTGTGLTNEKLFF.